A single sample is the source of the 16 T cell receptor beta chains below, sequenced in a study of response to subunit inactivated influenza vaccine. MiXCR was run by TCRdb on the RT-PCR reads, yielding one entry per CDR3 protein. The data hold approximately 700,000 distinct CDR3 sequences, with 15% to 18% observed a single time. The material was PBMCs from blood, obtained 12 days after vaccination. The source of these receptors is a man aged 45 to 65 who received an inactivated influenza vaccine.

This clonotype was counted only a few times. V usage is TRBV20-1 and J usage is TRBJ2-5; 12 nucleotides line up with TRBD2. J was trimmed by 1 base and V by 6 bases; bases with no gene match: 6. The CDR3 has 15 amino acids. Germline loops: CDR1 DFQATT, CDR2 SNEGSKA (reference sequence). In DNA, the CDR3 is TGCAGTGCCCGGAGACTAGCGGGGGCCCAAGAGACCCAGTACTTC. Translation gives CSARRLAGAQETQYF.

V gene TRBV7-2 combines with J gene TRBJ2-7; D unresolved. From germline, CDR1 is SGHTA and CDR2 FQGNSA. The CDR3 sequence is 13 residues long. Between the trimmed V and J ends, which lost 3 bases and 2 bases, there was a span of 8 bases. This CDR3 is CASSFTAAYEQYF. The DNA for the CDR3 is TGTGCCAGCAGCTTTACGGCTGCCTACGAGCAGTACTTC.

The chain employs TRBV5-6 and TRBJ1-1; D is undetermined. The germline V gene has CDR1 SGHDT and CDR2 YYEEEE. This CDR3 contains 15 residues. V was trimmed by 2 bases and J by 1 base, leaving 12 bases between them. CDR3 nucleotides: TGTGCCAGCAGCTTAAGCAGGAGGGAGAACACTGAAGCTTTCTTT. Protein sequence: CASSLSRRENTEAFF.

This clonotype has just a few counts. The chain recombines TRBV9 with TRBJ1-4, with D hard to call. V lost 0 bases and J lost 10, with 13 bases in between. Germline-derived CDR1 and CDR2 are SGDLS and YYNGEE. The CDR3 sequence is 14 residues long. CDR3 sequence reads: CASSVAPEKPKLFF. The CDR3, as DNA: TGTGCCAGCAGCGTAGCTCCTGAGAAGCCAAAACTGTTTTTT.

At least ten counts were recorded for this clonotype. For the CDR3, the DNA is TGCGCCAGCAGCTTGGATGGGGGCCCCTACAATGAGCAGTTCTTC. It codes for CASSLDGGPYNEQFF. The J gene is TRBJ2-1, the V gene TRBV5-1, with TRBD1 as a possible D gene (6 bases). The CDR3 covers 15 residues. V lost 0 bases and J lost 2, with 9 bases in between. Looked up from germline, CDR1 is SGHRS and CDR2 is YFSETQ.

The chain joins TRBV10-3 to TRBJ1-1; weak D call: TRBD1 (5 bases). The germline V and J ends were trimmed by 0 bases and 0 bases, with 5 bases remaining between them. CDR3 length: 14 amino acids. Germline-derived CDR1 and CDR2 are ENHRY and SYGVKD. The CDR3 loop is CAISESGLNTEAFF. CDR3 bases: TGTGCCATCAGTGAGTCGGGGCTGAACACTGAAGCTTTCTTT.

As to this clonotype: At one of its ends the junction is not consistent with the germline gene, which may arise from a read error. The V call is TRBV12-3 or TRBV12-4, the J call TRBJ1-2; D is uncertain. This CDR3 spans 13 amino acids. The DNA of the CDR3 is TGTTCCAGTACCACCGGCGGAAACTATGGCTACACCTTC. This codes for CSSTTGGNYGYTF.

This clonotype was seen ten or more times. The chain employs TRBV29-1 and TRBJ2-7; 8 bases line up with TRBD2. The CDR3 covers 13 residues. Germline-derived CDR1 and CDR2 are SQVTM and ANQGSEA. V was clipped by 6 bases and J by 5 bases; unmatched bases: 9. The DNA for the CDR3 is TGCAGCGTAGATTCCGGGAGGGCCAACGAGCAGTACTTC. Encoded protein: CSVDSGRANEQYF.

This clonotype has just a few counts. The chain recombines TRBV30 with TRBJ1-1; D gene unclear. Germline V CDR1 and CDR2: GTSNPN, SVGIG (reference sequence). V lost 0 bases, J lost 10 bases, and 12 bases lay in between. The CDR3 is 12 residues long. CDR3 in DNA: TGTGCCTGGAGTGTGTACTTGGTAGGAGCTTTCTTT. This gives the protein CAWSVYLVGAFF.

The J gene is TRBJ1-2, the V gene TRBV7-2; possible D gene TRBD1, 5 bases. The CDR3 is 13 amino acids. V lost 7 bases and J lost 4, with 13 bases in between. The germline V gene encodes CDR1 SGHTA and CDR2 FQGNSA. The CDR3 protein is CASIRGSGYGYTF. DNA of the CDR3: TGTGCCAGCATTCGGGGCAGCGGCTATGGCTACACCTTC.

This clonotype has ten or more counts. The CDR3 bases are TGTGCCAGCAGTTACAGTGCGGGAGCCTACGAGCAGTACTTC. It codes for CASSYSAGAYEQYF. The chain carries TRBV6-2 or TRBV6-3 and TRBJ2-7, with 7 bases identical to TRBD2. Germline CDR1 reads MNHEY; CDR2 reads SVGEGT. With V trimmed by 2 bases and J by 2 bases, 3 bases remained unmatched. The length of the CDR3 is 14 residues.

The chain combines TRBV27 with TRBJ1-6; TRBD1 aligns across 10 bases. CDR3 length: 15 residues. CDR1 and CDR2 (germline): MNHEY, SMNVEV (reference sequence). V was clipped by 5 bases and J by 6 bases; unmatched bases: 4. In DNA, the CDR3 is TGTGCCAGCAGTACGTGGACAGGGGGTAATTCACCCCTCCACTTT. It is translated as CASSTWTGGNSPLHF.

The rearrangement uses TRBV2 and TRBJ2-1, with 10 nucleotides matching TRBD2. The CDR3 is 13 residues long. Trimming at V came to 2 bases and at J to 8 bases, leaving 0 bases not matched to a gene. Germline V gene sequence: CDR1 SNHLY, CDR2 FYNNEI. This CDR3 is CASSELAGDEQFF. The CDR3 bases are TGTGCCAGCAGTGAACTAGCGGGAGATGAGCAGTTCTTC. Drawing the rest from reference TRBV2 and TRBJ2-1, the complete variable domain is EPEVTQTPSHQVTQMGQEVILRCVPISNHLYFYWYRQILGQKVEFLVSFYNNEISEKSEIFDDQFSVERPDGSNFTLKIRSTKLEDSAMYFCASSELAGDEQFFGPGTRLTVL.

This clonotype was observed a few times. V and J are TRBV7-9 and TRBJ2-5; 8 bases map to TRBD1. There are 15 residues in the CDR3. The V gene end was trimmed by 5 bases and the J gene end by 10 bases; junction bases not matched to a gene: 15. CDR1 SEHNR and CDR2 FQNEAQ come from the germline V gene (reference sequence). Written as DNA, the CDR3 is TGTGCCAGCAGCCCTACGGGACAGGCCTCATTTGGCCAGTACTTC. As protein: CASSPTGQASFGQYF.

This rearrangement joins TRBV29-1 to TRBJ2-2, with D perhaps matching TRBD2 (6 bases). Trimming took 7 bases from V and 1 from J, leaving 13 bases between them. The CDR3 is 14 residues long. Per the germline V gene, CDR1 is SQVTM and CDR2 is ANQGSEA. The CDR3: CSARGTLNTGELFF. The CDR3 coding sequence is TGCAGCGCTCGCGGGACTCTGAACACCGGGGAGCTGTTTTTT.

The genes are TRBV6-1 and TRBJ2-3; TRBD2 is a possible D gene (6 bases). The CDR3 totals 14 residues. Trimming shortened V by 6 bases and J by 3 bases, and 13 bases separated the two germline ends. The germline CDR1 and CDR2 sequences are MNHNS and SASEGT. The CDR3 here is CASSAGIVTDTQYF. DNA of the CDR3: TGTGCCAGCAGCGCGGGGATAGTAACAGATACGCAGTATTTT.